In its sample, the clone carrying this T cell receptor beta chain was seen a few times. The antigen is undetermined. These data come from a study of identical twins. The study's findings and limits: Out-of-frame alpha sequences shared between twins exhibited an excess of low generation probability. Invariant populations such as MAIT and iNKT cells could partly muddle zero-insertion analyses.

TCRdb independently ran MiXCR on the 5' RACE reads; one entry per CDR3 protein. The table shows 700,000 or so distinct CDR3 sequences, with 8.5% to 9% occurring only once. Trimming left V 0 bases short and J 6 bases short, with 7 bases between. The CDR3 spans 13 residues. Looked up from germline, CDR1 is SGDLS and CDR2 is YYNGEE. The sample also formed part of further work on yellow fever vaccine responses in identical twins.

Sequenced material: PBMCs. The receptor's source is a woman younger than 35 in good health. The chain couples TRBV9 to TRBJ2-1; a possible D gene is TRBD2 (5 bases). CDR3 protein: CASSVVDFNEQFF. The CDR3 region has the DNA TGTGCCAGCAGCGTAGTGGACTTCAATGAGCAGTTCTTC.